This T cell receptor (beta chain) is drawn from a study of shared clonotypes between healthy human individuals. The CDR3 runs to 13 residues. Germline CDR1 reads SGHTA; CDR2 reads FQGNSA. Trimming took 1 base from V and 7 from J, leaving 11 bases between them. The table came from immunoSEQ multiplex PCR; TCRdb's copy has only in-frame clones and leaves some out. This sample yields hundreds of thousands of clones, of which roughly four fifths are seen a single time; over 10% belongs to the top ten. About this clone itself: Other DNA variants within this sample encode the same CDR3.

Sequenced material: PBMCs. This TCR was recovered from a middle-aged woman in good health. Some clones in this sample may be carry-over from other donors' samples. The genes are TRBV7-2 and TRBJ2-7; D is perhaps TRBD2 (5 bases). DNA of the CDR3: TGTGCCAGCAGCTTAGAACTAGGACGGGAGCAGTACTTC. Amino acid sequence: CASSLELGREQYF.